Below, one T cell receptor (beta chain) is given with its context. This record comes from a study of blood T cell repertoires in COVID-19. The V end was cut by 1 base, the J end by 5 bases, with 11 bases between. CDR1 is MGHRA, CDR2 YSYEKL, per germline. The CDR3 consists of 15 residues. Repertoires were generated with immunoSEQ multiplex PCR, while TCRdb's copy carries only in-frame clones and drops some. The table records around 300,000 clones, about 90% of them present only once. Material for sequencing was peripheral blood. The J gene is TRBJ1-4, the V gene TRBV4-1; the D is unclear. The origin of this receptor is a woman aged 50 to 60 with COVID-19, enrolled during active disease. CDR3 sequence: CASSQVGVINEKLFF. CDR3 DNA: TGCGCCAGCAGCCAAGTAGGAGTCATAAATGAAAAACTGTTTTTT.